A selection of T cell receptor beta chains follows, all from one sample in a study of T-cell memory formation after mild COVID-19. TCRdb fed the 5' RACE reads into MiXCR, producing one record per CDR3 protein. This sample carries approximately 210,000 distinct CDR3 sequences, under 12% of them seen once, and the ten largest clones take approximately 3%. Sequenced: PBMCs or a T cell subset sorted from them (not recorded which). The receptors were gathered from a young man who had mild COVID-19 (a few samples of this study predate the infection). Cell type and time point are not known. Both conserved end residues are part of each CDR3. D genes are given only for firm matches. Size is omitted from some rows. Given values are once, few, many or a class for expanded clones.

v_call,j_call,d_call,clone_size,cdr3_aa,cdr3_nt
TRBV7-2,TRBJ2-5,TRBD1,many,CASSLVGTGDWETQYF,TGTGCCAGCAGCTTAGTCGGGACAGGGGACTGGGAGACCCAGTACTTC
TRBV18,TRBJ1-1,-,-,CASSLSGRNTEAFF,TGTGCCAGCTCGCTCTCAGGACGGAACACTGAAGCTTTCTTT
TRBV9,TRBJ2-3,-,once,CASSDTVWTDTQYF,TGTGCCAGCAGCGACACCGTTTGGACAGATACGCAGTATTTT
TRBV15,TRBJ2-2,-,-,CATSSGSANTGELFF,TGTGCCACCAGCAGTGGCAGCGCGAACACCGGGGAGCTGTTTTTT
TRBV6-5,TRBJ1-3,-,-,CASSHDKFTGNTIYF,TGTGCCAGCAGCCACGACAAGTTCACTGGAAACACCATATATTTT
TRBV12-3/TRBV12-4,TRBJ1-2,-,few,CASSSSVGPRGNYGYTF,TGTGCCAGCAGTTCCTCTGTAGGCCCCCGGGGTAACTATGGCTACACCTTC
TRBV5-1,TRBJ2-2,-,many,CASSFKGAGELFF,TGCGCCAGCAGCTTTAAGGGGGCCGGGGAGCTGTTTTTT
TRBV5-1,TRBJ2-5,-,-,CASSLTRETQYF,TGCGCCAGCAGCTTAACGAGGGAGACCCAGTACTTC
TRBV5-8,TRBJ2-2,-,-,CASSQGARATGELFF,TGTGCCAGCAGCCAAGGTGCCAGGGCCACCGGGGAGCTGTTTTTT
TRBV5-1,TRBJ2-7,-,many,CASSLGDPRNYEQYF,TGCGCCAGCAGCTTGGGGGACCCTCGAAACTACGAGCAGTACTTC
TRBV6-5,TRBJ2-6,TRBD2,-,CASMLAAGTGANVLTF,TGTGCCAGCATGCTAGCGGCTGGAACTGGGGCCAACGTCCTGACTTTC
TRBV6-5,TRBJ2-5,TRBD1,-,CASRIYRGRETQYF,TGTGCCAGCAGAATCTACAGGGGGCGCGAGACCCAGTACTTC
TRBV27,TRBJ1-1,-,-,CASSKGGGGTEAFF,TGTGCCAGCAGTAAAGGGGGGGGGGGCACTGAAGCTTTCTTT
TRBV7-2,TRBJ2-7,-,-,CASSLAWEQYF,TGTGCCAGCAGCTTAGCGTGGGAGCAGTACTTC
TRBV9,TRBJ2-3,TRBD2,few,CASSPSGGQADTQYF,TGTGCCAGCAGCCCTAGCGGGGGGCAAGCAGATACGCAGTATTTT
TRBV9,TRBJ2-7,-,-,CASSQGLALYEQYF,TGTGCCAGCAGTCAGGGCCTAGCGCTCTACGAGCAGTACTTC
TRBV2,TRBJ2-5,-,-,CASSAYGSLGTQYF,TGTGCCAGCAGTGCATACGGAAGCTTGGGGACCCAGTACTTC
TRBV9,TRBJ2-3,-,-,CASSPRQGNTDTQYF,TGTGCCAGCAGCCCCCGGCAGGGAAACACAGATACGCAGTATTTT
TRBV24-1,TRBJ1-3,-,-,CATSEARNTIYF,TGTGCCACCAGTGAAGCAAGAAACACCATATATTTT
TRBV7-2,TRBJ2-3,-,medium-sized,CASSFLRDTQYF,TGTGCCAGCAGCTTCCTAAGAGATACGCAGTATTTT
TRBV7-9,TRBJ2-3,TRBD1,many,CASSPPRTGWDTQYF,TGTGCCAGCAGCCCCCCCAGGACAGGGTGGGATACGCAGTATTTT
TRBV7-6,TRBJ1-3,-,few,CASSLQGPGGNTIYF,TGTGCCAGCAGCCTACAGGGCCCGGGGGGAAACACCATATATTTT
TRBV18,TRBJ1-1,-,many,CASSPLGDYTEAFF,TGTGCCAGCTCACCACTCGGGGACTACACTGAAGCTTTCTTT
TRBV6-5,TRBJ1-4,-,many,CASSRRATNEKLFF,TGTGCCAGCAGTAGGAGGGCAACTAATGAAAAACTGTTTTTT
TRBV5-1,TRBJ1-2,-,few,CASSLSPQGRQGYTF,TGCGCCAGCAGCTTGTCCCCTCAGGGGCGTCAAGGCTACACCTTC
TRBV5-6,TRBJ1-6,-,few,CASNPRGHYNSPLHF,TGTGCCAGCAACCCGAGAGGCCATTATAATTCACCCCTCCACTTT
TRBV12-3/TRBV12-4,TRBJ2-7,-,many,CASSLGSGPYEQYF,TGTGCCAGCAGTTTAGGGTCAGGGCCTTACGAGCAGTACTTC
TRBV6-2/TRBV6-3,TRBJ2-5,-,-,CASTTGEEETQYF,TGTGCCAGCACCACGGGGGAAGAAGAGACCCAGTACTTC